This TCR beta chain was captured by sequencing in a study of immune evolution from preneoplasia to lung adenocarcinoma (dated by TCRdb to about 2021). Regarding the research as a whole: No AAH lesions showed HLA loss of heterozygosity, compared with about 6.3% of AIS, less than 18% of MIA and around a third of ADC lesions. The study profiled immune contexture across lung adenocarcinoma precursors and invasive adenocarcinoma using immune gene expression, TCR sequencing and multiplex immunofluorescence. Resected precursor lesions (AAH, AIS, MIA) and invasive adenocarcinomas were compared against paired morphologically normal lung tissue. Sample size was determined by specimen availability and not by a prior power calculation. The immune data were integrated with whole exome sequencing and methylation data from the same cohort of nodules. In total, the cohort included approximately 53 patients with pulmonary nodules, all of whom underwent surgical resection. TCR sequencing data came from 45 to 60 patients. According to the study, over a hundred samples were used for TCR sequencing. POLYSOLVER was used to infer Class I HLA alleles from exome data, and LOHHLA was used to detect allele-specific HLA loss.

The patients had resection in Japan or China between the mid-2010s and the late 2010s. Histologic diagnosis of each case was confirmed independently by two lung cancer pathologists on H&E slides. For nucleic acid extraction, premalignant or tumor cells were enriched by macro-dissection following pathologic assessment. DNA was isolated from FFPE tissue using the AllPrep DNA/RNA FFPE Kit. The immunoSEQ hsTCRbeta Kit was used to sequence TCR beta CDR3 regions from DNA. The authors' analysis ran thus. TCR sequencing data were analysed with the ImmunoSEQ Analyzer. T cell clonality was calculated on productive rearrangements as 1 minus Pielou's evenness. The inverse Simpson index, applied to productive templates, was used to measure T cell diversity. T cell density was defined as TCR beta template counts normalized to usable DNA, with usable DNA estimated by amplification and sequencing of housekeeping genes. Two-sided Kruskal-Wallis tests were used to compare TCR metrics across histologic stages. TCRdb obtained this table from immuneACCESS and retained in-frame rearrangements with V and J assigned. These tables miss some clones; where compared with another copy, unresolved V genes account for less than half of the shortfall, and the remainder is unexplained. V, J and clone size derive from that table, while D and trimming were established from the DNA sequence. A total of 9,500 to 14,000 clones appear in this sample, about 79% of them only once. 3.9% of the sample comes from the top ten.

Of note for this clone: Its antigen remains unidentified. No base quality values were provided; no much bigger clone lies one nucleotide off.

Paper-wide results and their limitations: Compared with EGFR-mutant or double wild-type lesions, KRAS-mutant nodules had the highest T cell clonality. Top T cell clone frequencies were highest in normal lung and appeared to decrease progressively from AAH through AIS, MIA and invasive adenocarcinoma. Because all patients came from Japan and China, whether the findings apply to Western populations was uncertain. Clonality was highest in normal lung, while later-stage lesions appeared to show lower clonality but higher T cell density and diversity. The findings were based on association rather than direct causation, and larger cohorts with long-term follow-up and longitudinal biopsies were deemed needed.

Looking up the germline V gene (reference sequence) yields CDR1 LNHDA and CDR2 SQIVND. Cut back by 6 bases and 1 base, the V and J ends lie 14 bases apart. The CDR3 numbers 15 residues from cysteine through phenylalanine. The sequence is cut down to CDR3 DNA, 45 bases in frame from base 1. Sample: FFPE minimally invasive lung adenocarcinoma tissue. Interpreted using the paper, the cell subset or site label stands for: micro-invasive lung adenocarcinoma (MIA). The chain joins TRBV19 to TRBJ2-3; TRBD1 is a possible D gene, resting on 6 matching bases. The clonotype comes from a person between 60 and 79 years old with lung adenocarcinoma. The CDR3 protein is CASSPDRIRTDTQYF. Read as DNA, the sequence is TGTGCCAGTAGCCCAGACAGGATTCGCACAGATACGCAGTATTTT.